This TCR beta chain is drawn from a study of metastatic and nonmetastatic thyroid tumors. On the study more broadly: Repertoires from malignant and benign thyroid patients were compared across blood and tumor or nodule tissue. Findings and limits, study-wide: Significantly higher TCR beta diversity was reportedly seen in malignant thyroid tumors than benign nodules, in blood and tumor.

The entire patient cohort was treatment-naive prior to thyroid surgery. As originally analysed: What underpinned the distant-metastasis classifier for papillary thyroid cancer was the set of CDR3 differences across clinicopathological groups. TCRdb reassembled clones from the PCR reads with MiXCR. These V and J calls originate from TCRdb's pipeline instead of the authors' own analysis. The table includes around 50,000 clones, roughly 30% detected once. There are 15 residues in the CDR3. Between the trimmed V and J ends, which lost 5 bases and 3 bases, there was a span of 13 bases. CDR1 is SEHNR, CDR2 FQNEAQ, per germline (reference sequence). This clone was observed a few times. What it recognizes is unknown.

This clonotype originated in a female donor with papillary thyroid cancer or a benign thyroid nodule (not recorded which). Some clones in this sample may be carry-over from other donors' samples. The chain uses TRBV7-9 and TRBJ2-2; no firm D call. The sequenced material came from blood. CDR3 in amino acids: CASSTPLVDTGELFF. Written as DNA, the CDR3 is TGTGCCAGCAGCACCCCACTGGTGGACACCGGGGAGCTGTTTTTT.